This T cell receptor (beta chain) was profiled in a study of blood T cell repertoires in COVID-19. Data came from immunoSEQ multiplex PCR; TCRdb stores just in-frame clones and leaves some out. The sample includes approximately 330,000 clones, 85% to 90% seen only once; the top ten take about 3.9%. The J segment lost 0 bases and the V segment lost 3 bases, leaving 14 bases of the junction unmatched. Germline assignment: CDR1 SGHNT and CDR2 YYREEE (reference sequence). This CDR3 has 18 amino acids. Material for sequencing was peripheral blood. The rearrangement links TRBV5-4 to TRBJ2-7; TRBD2 matches at 8 bases. This sequence originates from a woman between 50 and 59 years old with active or convalescent COVID-19. The chain's CDR3 is CASSSGGAGAPSSYEQYF. The CDR3 DNA is TGTGCCAGCAGCTCGGGTGGAGCGGGAGCACCTTCCTCCTACGAGCAGTACTTC.